The source of this T cell receptor (beta chain) is a study of blood T cell repertoires in COVID-19. Assay used: immunoSEQ multiplex PCR; TCRdb lists only in-frame clones, some missing. In the table there are 210,000 or so clones, 65% to 90% of which are singletons. There are 21 residues in the CDR3. Source material: peripheral blood. This clonotype originated in a human donor in a cohort sampled during active COVID-19. V usage is TRBV21-1 and J usage is TRBJ2-5; the table assigns TRBD2, which was not confirmed against the DNA. TRBV21-1 is given as a pseudogene. The CDR3 DNA reads TGTGCCAGCAGCAAAGCGGGACGACCGGGACTAGCGAAGAACGTGGCGGAGACCCAGTACTTC. Translating it yields CASSKAGRPGLAKNVAETQYF.